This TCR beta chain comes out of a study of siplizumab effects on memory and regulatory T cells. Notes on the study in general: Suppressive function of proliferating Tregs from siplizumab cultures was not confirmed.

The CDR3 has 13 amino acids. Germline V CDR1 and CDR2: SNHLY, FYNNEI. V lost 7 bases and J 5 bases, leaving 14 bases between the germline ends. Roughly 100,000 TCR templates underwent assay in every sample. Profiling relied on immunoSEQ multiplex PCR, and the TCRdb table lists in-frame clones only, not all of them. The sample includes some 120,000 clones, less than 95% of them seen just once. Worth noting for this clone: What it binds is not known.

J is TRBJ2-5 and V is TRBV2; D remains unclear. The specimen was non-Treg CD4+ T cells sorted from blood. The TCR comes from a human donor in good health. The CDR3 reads CASKSEGLETQYF. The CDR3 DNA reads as TGTGCCAGCAAGTCCGAAGGGTTGGAGACCCAGTACTTC.